A selection of T cell receptor beta chains follows, all from one sample in a study of long-term antiretroviral therapy in people with HIV. Generated by immunoSEQ multiplex PCR, the TCRdb table keeps only in-frame clones and is missing some. The sample holds about 14,000 clones, about 82% seen once. This material consisted of unsorted PBMCs, taken 1.8 years before starting antiretroviral therapy. The receptors were sampled from a woman aged 40 to 50 with HIV. Each CDR3 is given with its conserved first and last residue. The D gene is left open where the match is weak. Size is omitted from some rows. Given values are once, few, many or a class for expanded clones.

abundance	v_gene	j_gene	d_gene	CDR3aa	CDR3nt
NA	TRBV21-1	TRBJ1-2	NA	CASTGLPDTASSDGYTF	TGTGCCAGCACGGGCCTCCCGGACACAGCAAGTTCGGATGGCTACACCTTC
NA	TRBV14	TRBJ2-5	NA	CASSQVVTGKETQYF	TGTGCCAGCAGCCAAGTAGTGACAGGAAAAGAGACCCAGTACTTC
NA	TRBV27	TRBJ2-1	NA	CASSLYPPSSSYNEQFF	TGTGCCAGCAGTTTATACCCTCCCTCAAGCTCCTACAATGAGCAGTTCTTC
NA	TRBV5-4	TRBJ1-1	NA	CASEGVPNTEAFF	TGTGCCAGCGAAGGGGTTCCGAACACTGAAGCTTTCTTT
NA	TRBV6-6	TRBJ1-5	TRBD1	CASSGRDRGDQPQHF	TGTGCCAGCAGTGGGAGGGACAGGGGGGATCAGCCCCAGCATTTT
once	TRBV20-1	TRBJ2-7	NA	CSASEGYEQYF	TGCAGTGCTTCGGAGGGCTACGAGCAGTACTTC
few	TRBV15	TRBJ1-4	NA	CATSRDRAAPLFF	TGTGCCACCAGCAGAGATAGAGCTGCTCCCCTGTTTTTT
medium-sized	TRBV27	TRBJ2-2	NA	CASSLFPGGELFF	TGTGCCAGCAGTTTATTCCCTGGCGGGGAGCTGTTTTTT
NA	TRBV18	TRBJ2-3	NA	CASSPGVSGNLGDTQYF	TGTGCCAGCTCACCAGGGGTGTCGGGGAATCTAGGAGATACGCAGTATTTT
once	TRBV10-3	TRBJ1-2	TRBD1	CASQITGGGYTF	TGTGCCTCACAAATTACAGGGGGAGGCTACACCTTC
NA	TRBV27	TRBJ2-7	TRBD1	CASSLGQEAYEQYF	TGTGCCAGCAGTTTGGGACAGGAGGCCTACGAGCAGTACTTC
NA	TRBV27	TRBJ2-1	NA	CASRSRGDYNEQFF	TGTGCCAGCAGGTCCCGAGGGGACTACAATGAGCAGTTCTTC
NA	TRBV7-2	TRBJ2-7	TRBD2	CASSLNPSGAYEQYF	TGTGCCAGCAGCTTAAATCCTAGCGGGGCCTACGAGCAGTACTTC
NA	TRBV18	TRBJ2-7	NA	CASSSSGIWYEQYF	TGTGCCAGCTCATCCTCAGGGATTTGGTATGAGCAGTACTTC
medium-sized	TRBV5-8	TRBJ2-7	NA	CASSPSDGLEQYF	TGTGCCAGCAGTCCAAGCGATGGACTGGAGCAGTACTTC
few	TRBV6-1	TRBJ1-5	NA	CASSEKGKGQPQHF	TGTGCCAGCAGTGAAAAGGGGAAGGGTCAGCCCCAGCATTTT
NA	TRBV7-9	TRBJ1-2	NA	CASSGENYGYTF	TGTGCCAGCAGTGGGGAAAACTATGGCTACACCTTC
NA	TRBV11-2	TRBJ2-7	NA	CASSLSSGGEPYEQYF	TGTGCCAGCAGCTTAAGTTCCGGAGGGGAACCCTACGAGCAGTACTTC
NA	TRBV7-9	TRBJ2-1	NA	CASSLARLASSYNEQFF	TGTGCCAGCAGCTTAGCAAGGCTAGCAAGCTCCTACAATGAGCAGTTCTTC
NA	TRBV10-3	TRBJ1-3	TRBD1	CAISESAIFFGTGGNTIYF	TGTGCCATCAGTGAGTCGGCAATCTTTTTCGGGACAGGGGGAAACACCATATATTTT
few	TRBV6-5	TRBJ2-7	NA	CASSYGMADSYEQYF	TGTGCCAGCAGTTACGGTATGGCGGACTCCTACGAGCAGTACTTC
NA	TRBV19	TRBJ1-2	NA	CASSIDSLGGAWGYTF	TGTGCCAGTAGTATAGATTCGCTGGGGGGAGCATGGGGCTACACCTTC
NA	TRBV9	TRBJ1-2	NA	CASSVGGGDYGYTF	TGTGCCAGCAGCGTAGGAGGGGGAGACTATGGCTACACCTTC
NA	TRBV13	TRBJ2-2	NA	CASSRWGAENTGELFF	TGTGCCAGCAGCCGCTGGGGAGCGGAGAACACCGGGGAGCTGTTTTTT